The 27 T cell receptor beta chains listed next were all sequenced from one sample in a study of OX40 agonist ivuxolimab in advanced cancers. Produced via immunoSEQ multiplex PCR; TCRdb's table is partial and in-frame only. This table holds 75,000 to 100,000 clones, around nine tenths found once. This sample comprised CD4+ or CD8+ T cells sorted from blood, obtained in a trial of the OX40 agonist ivuxolimab. The receptors were sampled from an adult with an advanced solid tumor such as melanoma, head and neck, liver or kidney cancer.

The rearrangement uses TRBV2 and TRBJ1-5; tentatively, D is TRBD1 (5 bases). V lost 8 bases to trimming and J lost 9 bases, with 17 bases between them. In germline, CDR1 is SNHLY, CDR2 FYNNEI. This CDR3 is built from 13 residues. Here the CDR3 reads CASSLGVRGPQHF. CDR3 coding DNA: TGTGCCAGCTCGTTAGGGGTCCGCGGGCCCCAGCATTTT.

This sequence joins TRBV28 and TRBJ2-5, with TRBD1 matching 11 bases. CDR1 is MDHEN and CDR2 is SYDVKM in the germline V gene. After removal of 5 bases from V and 4 bases from J, the junction contained 15 bases not matched to a gene. CDR3 length equals 18 residues. CDR3 residues: CASSETGTGGRWGETQYF. CDR3 sequence (DNA): TGTGCCAGCAGTGAGACCGGGACAGGGGGTAGATGGGGAGAGACCCAGTACTTC.

This rearrangement joins TRBV7-2 to TRBJ1-2; 7 bases fit TRBD1. V dropped 3 bases and J dropped 4; count of bases not matched to a gene: 8. The CDR3 contains 15 residues. From germline, CDR1 is SGHTA and CDR2 FQGNSA. This CDR3 reads CASSFETGTAYGYTF. CDR3 in DNA: TGTGCCAGCAGCTTCGAGACCGGGACAGCCTATGGCTACACCTTC.

The chain has TRBV5-4 and TRBJ1-2; no clear D. Trimming cost V 4 bases and J 4 bases, with 14 bases left between them. This CDR3 region has 14 residues. The germline CDR1 and CDR2 sequences are SGHNT and YYREEE (reference sequence). In DNA, the CDR3 is TGTGCCAGCAGCAAGGAGGGTGTAAGCTATGGCTACACCTTC. Amino acids: CASSKEGVSYGYTF.

This sequence joins TRBV28 and TRBJ2-7; a possible D gene is TRBD2 (6 bases). The CDR3 contains 15 residues. The germline gives CDR1 MDHEN, CDR2 SYDVKM. Trimming stripped 7 bases from V and 0 bases from J, with 16 bases between. The CDR3 DNA reads as TGTGCCAGCACTTTGGGAGGTTCCAGCTCCTACGAGCAGTACTTC. Translated: CASTLGGSSSYEQYF.

Here the CDR3 reads CASSSGLAGGEQFF. CDR3 in DNA: TGCGCCAGCAGCTCGGGACTAGCGGGAGGGGAGCAGTTCTTC. The chain recombines TRBV5-1 with TRBJ2-1; 16 nucleotides match TRBD2. Germline loops: CDR1 SGHRS, CDR2 YFSETQ. This CDR3 is built from 14 residues. V gave up 3 bases and J gave up 10 bases; unmatched junction bases: 1.

The chain employs TRBV7-8 and TRBJ2-1; weak D call: TRBD2 (6 bases). V gave up 6 bases and J gave up 10 bases, with 31 bases separating them. CDR1 and CDR2 (germline): SGHVS, FQNEAQ. CDR3 length: 18 amino acids. CDR3 in amino acids: CASRGVGGAATRVGEQFF. The CDR3 DNA follows: TGTGCCAGCAGAGGGGTGGGAGGTGCCGCTACGAGGGTCGGCGAGCAGTTCTTC.

The gene calls are TRBV4-3 and TRBJ2-7; 7 nucleotides line up with TRBD1. Losses at the gene ends were 4 bases for V and 5 bases for J; bases not matched to a gene: 5. This CDR3 spans 13 amino acids. Germline V gene sequence: CDR1 LGHNA, CDR2 YSLEER. The CDR3 DNA reads TGCGCCAGCAGCCCCCGACAGGGAGACGAGCAGTACTTC. This codes for CASSPRQGDEQYF.

J is TRBJ1-2 and V is TRBV28; D perhaps matches TRBD1 (6 bases). From germline, CDR1 is MDHEN and CDR2 SYDVKM. This CDR3 has 14 residues. Trimming pared 5 bases from V and 4 bases from J, leaving 14 bases between. The CDR3 here is CASSTPGTFYGYTF. DNA of the CDR3: TGTGCCAGCAGTACTCCCGGGACATTCTATGGCTACACCTTC.

The chain links TRBV7-8 to TRBJ2-7; 11 nucleotides match TRBD2. This CDR3 region has 15 residues. The V and J ends lost 2 bases and 4 bases, in that order; junction bases with no gene match: 4. CDR1 SGHVS and CDR2 FQNEAQ come from the germline V gene. CDR3: CASSLTSGSMYEQYF. The CDR3 DNA follows: TGTGCCAGCAGCTTAACTAGCGGGAGTATGTACGAGCAGTACTTC.

This chain links TRBV27 with TRBJ2-2, with TRBD1 identical over 10 bases. Germline lookup yields CDR1 MNHEY and CDR2 SMNVEV (reference sequence). The CDR3 is 15 residues long. With V trimmed by 6 bases and J by 8 bases, 9 bases remained unmatched. The CDR3 DNA is TGTGCCAGCAGCCCCTTCCGGGACAGGGGAGGGGAGCTGTTTTTT. It translates to CASSPFRDRGGELFF.

The J gene is TRBJ2-4, the V gene TRBV19, with a weak D call TRBD2 (5 bases). Trimming took off 2 bases at V and 9 bases at J, with 8 bases between the two ends. The CDR3 loop spans 12 amino acids. Germline V CDR1 and CDR2: LNHDA, SQIVND (reference sequence). The CDR3 sequence: CASSIPGGIQYF. The DNA of the CDR3 is TGTGCCAGTAGTATACCTGGAGGCATTCAGTACTTC.

This clone was counted a single time. This sequence joins TRBV6-1 and TRBJ1-5; D unresolved. This CDR3 is 15 amino acids long. V was clipped by 7 bases and J by 1 base, with 14 bases between them. Germline V gene data show CDR1 as MNHNS and CDR2 as SASEGT. CDR3 bases: TGTGCCAGCAATCCGAGGGCTGTGAGCAATCAGCCCCAGCATTTT. It encodes CASNPRAVSNQPQHF.

This clone was observed a few times. The chain uses TRBV7-9 and TRBJ1-3, with TRBD1 matching 7 bases. The V gene end was trimmed by 4 bases and the J gene end by 2 bases; junction bases not matched to a gene: 8. The length of the CDR3 is 16 residues. The germline CDR1 and CDR2 sequences are SEHNR and FQNEAQ (reference sequence). This chain's CDR3 is CASSSTGSYAGNTIYF. The CDR3 DNA sequence: TGTGCCAGCAGCTCGACAGGGTCTTACGCTGGAAACACCATATATTTT.

The genes are TRBV5-5 and TRBJ1-1; D is ambiguous. V dropped 0 bases and J dropped 0 bases, with 6 bases sitting between them. This CDR3 region has 14 residues. CDR1 and CDR2 (germline): SGHKS, YYEKEE (reference sequence). The CDR3 here is CASSLARLNTEAFF. In DNA form, the CDR3 reads TGTGCCAGCAGCTTGGCGAGACTGAACACTGAAGCTTTCTTT.

The J gene is TRBJ2-1, the V gene TRBV7-2, with D possibly TRBD2 on 5 matching bases. The CDR3 contains 16 residues. Trimming removed 1 base at V and 4 bases at J, with 14 bases between. Germline CDR1 SGHTA, CDR2 FQGNSA. The CDR3 reads CASSLVGGPTYNEQFF. The CDR3, as DNA: TGTGCCAGCAGCTTAGTAGGAGGACCCACTTACAATGAGCAGTTCTTC.

This sequence joins TRBV11-2 and TRBJ2-7; D is ambiguous. This CDR3 is built from 13 residues. The germline gives CDR1 SGHAT, CDR2 FQNNGV. With 1 base removed from V and 1 base from J, the gap between germline ends came to 5 bases. CDR3 protein: CASSLASSYEQYF. In DNA form, the CDR3 reads TGTGCCAGCAGCTTAGCCTCTTCCTACGAGCAGTACTTC.

The rearrangement uses TRBV5-1 and TRBJ2-1; 8 bases match TRBD2. Per the germline V gene, CDR1 is SGHRS and CDR2 is YFSETQ. The CDR3 totals 17 residues. V shed 3 bases, J shed 1 base, and the junction held 9 bases outside the gene matches. This CDR3 is CASSSLGLGGSYNEQFF. CDR3 in DNA: TGCGCCAGCAGCTCGTTGGGACTAGGAGGGTCCTACAATGAGCAGTTCTTC.

The genes are TRBV28 and TRBJ2-1; D uncertain. This CDR3 comprises 12 residues. Trimming cost V 6 bases and J 9 bases, with 12 bases left between them. Germline lookup yields CDR1 MDHEN and CDR2 SYDVKM. CDR3 bases: TGTGCCAGCAGACGACCGACCCTTGAGCAGTTCTTC. As protein: CASRRPTLEQFF. The whole variable domain, filled in from reference TRBV28 and TRBJ2-1, reads DVKVTQSSRYLVKRTGEKVFLECVQDMDHENMFWYRQDPGLGLRLIYFSYDVKMKEKGDIPEGYSVSREKKERFSLILESASTNQTSMYLCASRRPTLEQFFGPGTRLTVL.

The chain employs TRBV9 and TRBJ2-5, with D possibly matching TRBD2 (8 bases). V was shortened by 3 bases and J by 3 bases, with 21 bases between the two germline ends. The germline V gene encodes CDR1 SGDLS and CDR2 YYNGEE. The CDR3 is made up of 17 amino acids. Written as DNA, the CDR3 is TGTGCCAGCAGCGAACAGACAGGGACGGGGGGGAAAGAGACCCAGTACTTC. This encodes CASSEQTGTGGKETQYF.

V usage is TRBV7-8 and J usage is TRBJ2-7; 13 bases match TRBD2. Germline assignment: CDR1 SGHVS and CDR2 FQNEAQ. This CDR3 contains 16 residues. V was clipped by 3 bases and J by 4 bases; unmatched bases: 6. The CDR3 coding sequence is TGTGCCAGCAGCTTGCGGGGACTAGCGGGAAGATACGAGCAGTACTTC. The encoded protein is CASSLRGLAGRYEQYF. Complete variable domain (other parts from reference TRBV7-8 and TRBJ2-7): GAGVSQSPRYKVAKRGQDVALRCDPISGHVSLFWYQQALGQGPEFLTYFQNEAQLDKSGLPSDRFFAERPEGSVSTLKIQRTQQEDSAVYLCASSLRGLAGRYEQYFGPGTRLTVT.

CDR3 in DNA: TGTGCCAGCAGCACGGGGAGGAGCTCCTACGAGCAGTACTTC. Protein product: CASSTGRSSYEQYF. The rearrangement links TRBV7-6 to TRBJ2-7; tentative D call: TRBD2 (6 bases). Trimming took off 5 bases at V and 0 bases at J, with 11 bases between the two ends. Germline V CDR1 and CDR2: SGHVS, FNYEAQ. The CDR3 consists of 14 residues.

The V gene is TRBV23-1, the J gene TRBJ2-7; D gene uncertain. TRBV23-1 is known as an ORF, though its function is uncertain. The CDR3 contains 15 residues. V was pared by 0 bases and J by 2 bases, with 11 bases between. The CDR3 spells CASSQSWQRAYEQYF. DNA of the CDR3: TGCGCCAGCAGTCAATCGTGGCAGCGCGCCTACGAGCAGTACTTC.

The chain links TRBV5-1 to TRBJ2-5; D gene unclear. Germline V gene sequence: CDR1 SGHRS, CDR2 YFSETQ. The CDR3 has 11 residues. Trimming left V 4 bases short and J 1 base short, with 2 bases between. The CDR3 region is CASSVQETQYF. As DNA, the CDR3 is TGCGCCAGCAGCGTCCAAGAGACCCAGTACTTC.

This rearrangement joins TRBV11-2 to TRBJ2-5; D is possibly TRBD2 (5 bases). Germline values: CDR1 SGHAT, CDR2 FQNNGV. The CDR3 covers 15 residues. The V gene lost 3 bases and the J gene lost 7 bases, with 18 bases spanning the gap. The DNA of the CDR3 is TGTGCCAGCAGCTTCCGGACGGTGGCTGAGGGGACCCAGTACTTC. Protein product: CASSFRTVAEGTQYF.

This clone was observed a single time. The V call is TRBV7-8, the J call TRBJ1-3; tentative D call: TRBD1 (6 bases). Trimming took 4 bases from V and 0 from J, leaving 13 bases between them. This CDR3 spans 16 amino acids. Germline-derived CDR1 and CDR2 are SGHVS and FQNEAQ. CDR3 nucleotides: TGTGCCAGCAGCTCACAGGGCGGGATCTCTGGAAACACCATATATTTT. Translation gives CASSSQGGISGNTIYF. The full variable domain, with the rest looked up from reference TRBV7-8 and TRBJ1-3, is GAGVSQSPRYKVAKRGQDVALRCDPISGHVSLFWYQQALGQGPEFLTYFQNEAQLDKSGLPSDRFFAERPEGSVSTLKIQRTQQEDSAVYLCASSSQGGISGNTIYFGEGSWLTVV.

The rearrangement joins TRBV6-1 to TRBJ2-3, with TRBD2 matching 12 bases. V was pared by 4 bases and J by 2 bases, with 4 bases of the junction left unmatched. Germline lookup yields CDR1 MNHNS and CDR2 SASEGT. This CDR3 has 16 residues. The CDR3 nucleotides read TGTGCCAGCAGTGGAGGACTAGCGGGAACCACAGATACGCAGTATTTT. Its translation is CASSGGLAGTTDTQYF.